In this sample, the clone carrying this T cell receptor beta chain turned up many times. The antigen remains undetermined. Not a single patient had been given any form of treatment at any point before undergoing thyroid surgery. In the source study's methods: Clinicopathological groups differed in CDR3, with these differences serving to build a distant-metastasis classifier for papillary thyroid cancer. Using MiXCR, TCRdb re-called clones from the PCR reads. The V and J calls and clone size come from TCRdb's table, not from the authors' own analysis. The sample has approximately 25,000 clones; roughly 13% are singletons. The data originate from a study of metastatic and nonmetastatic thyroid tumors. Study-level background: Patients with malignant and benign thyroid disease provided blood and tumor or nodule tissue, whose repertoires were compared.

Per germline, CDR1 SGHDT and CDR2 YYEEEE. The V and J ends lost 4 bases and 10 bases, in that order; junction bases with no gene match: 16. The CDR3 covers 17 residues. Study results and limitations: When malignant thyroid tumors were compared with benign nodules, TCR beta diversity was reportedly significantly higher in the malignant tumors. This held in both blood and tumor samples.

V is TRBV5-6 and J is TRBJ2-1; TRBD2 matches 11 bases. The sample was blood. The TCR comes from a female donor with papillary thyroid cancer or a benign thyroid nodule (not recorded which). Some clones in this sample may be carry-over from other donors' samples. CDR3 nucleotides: TGTGCCAGCAGCATGCAACTGGCGGGACTAGCGGTAGAGGAGCAGTTCTTC. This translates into CASSMQLAGLAVEEQFF.